A single sample is the source of the 4 T cell receptor beta chains below, sequenced in a study of blood T cell repertoires in COVID-19. TCRdb's copy holds only in-frame clones and misses some; the assay was immunoSEQ multiplex PCR. The table lists 350,000 or so clones, 92% of them singletons. Sequencing was done on a sample of PBMCs or T cells enriched from blood (not recorded which). These receptors originate from a woman aged 25 to 39 who had recovered from COVID-19.

J is TRBJ2-6 and V is TRBV3-1 (or the pseudogene TRBV3-2); D is perhaps TRBD2 (5 bases). This CDR3 contains 16 residues. Trimming took 1 base from V and 1 from J, leaving 8 bases between them. Per the germline V gene, CDR1 is LGHDT and CDR2 is YNNKEL (reference sequence). CDR3 loop: CASSQGRGSGANVLTF. The CDR3, as DNA: TGTGCCAGCAGCCAAGGACGGGGTTCTGGGGCCAACGTCCTGACTTTC.

The J gene is TRBJ1-1, the V gene TRBV5-4; D possibly corresponds to TRBD1 (6 bases). The germline V gene has CDR1 SGHNT and CDR2 YYREEE (reference sequence). Trimming pared 0 bases from V and 1 base from J, leaving 10 bases between. This CDR3 contains 15 residues. CDR3 DNA: TGTGCCAGCAGCTTGGATGTGACAGGGAACACTGAAGCTTTCTTT. Encoded protein: CASSLDVTGNTEAFF.

The J gene is TRBJ2-4, the V gene TRBV11-3; D ambiguous. The CDR3 is 14 residues long. From germline, CDR1 is SGHNT and CDR2 YENEEA. V dropped 1 base and J dropped 8 bases, with 12 bases sitting between them. DNA for the CDR3: TGTGCCAGCAGCTTAGGTGGCAGACGGGACATTCAGTACTTC. Its protein is CASSLGGRRDIQYF.

This clone was detected once. The V call is TRBV7-2, the J call TRBJ2-2; 8 nucleotides line up with TRBD1. Germline V CDR1 and CDR2: SGHTA, FQGNSA. The CDR3 runs to 16 residues. The trim removed 2 bases at V and 7 bases at J, leaving 9 bases unmatched. The CDR3 reads CASSLRKGQAVGELFF. In nucleotides, the CDR3 is TGTGCCAGCAGCTTACGGAAGGGACAGGCTGTCGGGGAGCTGTTTTTT. The full variable domain, in which reference TRBV7-2 and TRBJ2-2 provide the parts outside the CDR3, is GAGVSQSPSNKVTEKGKDVELRCDPISGHTALYWYRQSLGQGLEFLIYFQGNSAPDKSGLPSDRFSAERTGGSVSTLTIQRTQQEDSAVYLCASSLRKGQAVGELFFGEGSRLTVL.